The 19 T cell receptor beta chains below all came from one sample that was sequenced in a study of blood T cell repertoires in COVID-19. Clones were read by immunoSEQ multiplex PCR, and TCRdb kept only the in-frame ones, dropping some. Of over 250,000 clones listed, 88% are singletons. The sequenced sample consisted of peripheral blood. The receptor set was obtained from a man aged 55-75 years who had recovered from COVID-19.

Note on this clone: An end of the junction does not agree with germline; a read error may underlie this. V and J are TRBV9 and TRBJ2-2, with a tentative D call TRBD2 (6 bases). Germline CDR1 and CDR2: SGDLS and YYNGEE. The CDR3 has 16 amino acids. The CDR3 region is CASSVVAAGNAGELFF. CDR3 DNA: TGTGCCAGCAGCGTAGTAGCTGCGGGGAACGCCGGGGAGCTGTTTTTT.

This sequence joins TRBV5-8 and TRBJ1-5, with D maybe TRBD1 (6 bases). V dropped 4 bases and J dropped 8 bases, with 19 bases sitting between them. Germline CDR1 is SGHTS and CDR2 is YDEGEE. This CDR3 is 15 amino acids long. The CDR3 DNA reads TGTGCCAGCAGCCTTGGACAGACCGGGAGGGAGCCCCAGCATTTT. Translated: CASSLGQTGREPQHF.

The chain links TRBV7-2 to TRBJ2-7, with TRBD1 as a possible D gene (5 bases). The germline V gene encodes CDR1 SGHTA and CDR2 FQGNSA. Trimming took 1 base from V and 6 from J, leaving 13 bases between them. CDR3 length equals 14 residues. CDR3 DNA: TGTGCCAGCAGCTTAGGGCAGGGTAGGCTCGAGCAGTACTTC. It codes for CASSLGQGRLEQYF.

The chain recombines TRBV3-1 (or the pseudogene TRBV3-2) with TRBJ1-2; 8 bases are a match to TRBD1. There are 12 residues in the CDR3. Germline assignment: CDR1 LGHDT and CDR2 YNNKEL (reference sequence). Trimming cost V 3 bases and J 8 bases; bases outside gene matches: 2. CDR3 residues: CASSQTGEGYTF. The CDR3 bases are TGTGCCAGCAGCCAGACAGGGGAGGGCTACACCTTC.

The CDR3 sequence is CASSLDRGRSLSGNTIYF. As DNA, the CDR3 is TGTGCCAGCAGCTTAGATCGCGGCCGAAGTCTCTCTGGAAACACCATATATTTT. The chain carries TRBV11-2 and TRBJ1-3; D unresolved. V was clipped by 0 bases and J by 0 bases, with 15 bases between them. The CDR3 is 18 amino acids. Germline-derived CDR1 and CDR2 are SGHAT and FQNNGV.

The rearrangement uses TRBV6-5 and TRBJ1-1; the D gene is possibly TRBD1 (6 bases). This CDR3 is 15 amino acids long. Trimming left V 7 bases short and J 1 base short, with 16 bases between. CDR1 MNHEY and CDR2 SVGAGI come from the germline V gene. The DNA for the CDR3 is TGTGCCAGCACCGAGGGGTGGGGGCGGAACACTGAAGCTTTCTTT. The encoded protein is CASTEGWGRNTEAFF.

V is TRBV19 and J is TRBJ1-5; TRBD1 aligns across 7 bases. This CDR3 comprises 15 residues. CDR1 LNHDA and CDR2 SQIVND come from the germline V gene (reference sequence). Trimming cost V 1 base and J 11 bases; bases outside gene matches: 11. The CDR3 sequence: CASSIGDSPGATQHF. DNA of the CDR3: TGTGCCAGTAGTATAGGGGACAGCCCAGGCGCGACCCAGCATTTT.

The genes are TRBV24-1 and TRBJ1-1, with 9 bases lining up with TRBD1. This CDR3 has 20 amino acids. Per germline, CDR1 KGHDR and CDR2 SFDVKD. The V and J ends lost 7 bases and 7 bases, in that order; junction bases with no gene match: 27. CDR3 nucleotides: TGTGCCACCAGACAAAGGGACATCGTCGGACAGGGGCCGCCTGGGGATGAAGCTTTCTTT. This codes for CATRQRDIVGQGPPGDEAFF.

The count of this clone is one. The J gene is TRBJ1-4, the V gene TRBV7-2; 8 bases are a match to TRBD1. V shed 5 bases, J shed 8 bases, and the junction held 16 bases outside the gene matches. Germline V gives CDR1 SGHTA, CDR2 FQGNSA. CDR3 length equals 17 residues. CDR3 sequence reads: CASSPGQGGSGEEKLFF. CDR3 bases: TGTGCCAGCAGCCCAGGACAGGGAGGATCGGGAGAAGAAAAACTGTTTTTT.

The genes are TRBV7-8 and TRBJ1-3, with a possible D match to TRBD1 (5 bases). Germline V gene data show CDR1 as SGHVS and CDR2 as FQNEAQ. The V end was cut by 5 bases, the J end by 8 bases, with 22 bases between. The CDR3 spans 16 residues. The CDR3 DNA sequence: TGTGCCAGCAGCAACCCCGGGACTTCTTCGGGGTACACCATATATTTT. Protein sequence: CASSNPGTSSGYTIYF.

The CDR3 sequence is CASSLEHPDTQYF. In DNA form, the CDR3 reads TGTGCCAGCAGCTTAGAACATCCAGATACGCAGTATTTT. J is TRBJ2-3 and V is TRBV7-9; D not certain. CDR1 is SEHNR, CDR2 FQNEAQ, per germline (reference sequence). This CDR3 has 13 residues. V lost 1 base to trimming and J lost 4 bases, with 6 bases between them.

The V and J genes are TRBV11-2 and TRBJ2-2; TRBD2 matches 7 bases. There are 16 residues in the CDR3. V was pared by 5 bases and J by 1 base, with 7 bases of the junction left unmatched. Germline V lookup: CDR1 SGHAT, CDR2 FQNNGV. CDR3 amino acids: CASSPSGVRNTGELFF. The CDR3 DNA is TGTGCCAGCAGCCCGAGCGGGGTACGGAACACCGGGGAGCTGTTTTTT.

This chain links TRBV5-6 with TRBJ1-5; 8 nucleotides align to TRBD1. The germline gives CDR1 SGHDT, CDR2 YYEEEE. The CDR3 spans 14 residues. The junction had 6 bases not matched to a gene; V was cut back by 4 bases and J by 6 bases. CDR3 DNA: TGTGCCAGCAGCGCCGGACAGGGTCGTCAGCCCCAGCATTTT. Its translation: CASSAGQGRQPQHF.

This clone appeared a few times. V gene TRBV7-9 combines with J gene TRBJ1-2; D call uncertain. The CDR3 extends over 13 amino acids. V lost 5 bases, J lost 8 bases, and 15 bases lay in between. The germline gives CDR1 SEHNR, CDR2 FQNEAQ (reference sequence). In DNA, the CDR3 is TGTGCCAGCAGCCATAACGCGGGAGGAGGCTACACCTTC. The encoded protein is CASSHNAGGGYTF.

V is TRBV12-5 and J is TRBJ1-6, with a possible D match to TRBD1 (5 bases). Trimming removed 6 bases at V and 10 bases at J, with 16 bases between. Germline CDR1 reads LGHNT; CDR2 reads FRNRAP. The CDR3 runs to 14 residues. In DNA form, the CDR3 reads TGTGCTAGTGGAAAGGGGTCAGTGGAATCACCCCTCCACTTT. Amino acid sequence: CASGKGSVESPLHF.

This chain uses TRBV10-3 with TRBJ2-2; D perhaps matches TRBD2 (6 bases). This CDR3 is built from 15 residues. The V gene lost 0 bases and the J gene lost 5 bases, with 10 bases spanning the gap. Germline values: CDR1 ENHRY, CDR2 SYGVKD. For the CDR3, the DNA is TGTGCCATCAGTGAGTCGGGGGGTACGACCGGGGAGCTGTTTTTT. Its translation is CAISESGGTTGELFF.

The V call is TRBV10-1, the J call TRBJ2-1; tentatively, D is TRBD2 (5 bases). V was clipped by 6 bases and J by 0 bases, with 12 bases between them. This CDR3 contains 15 residues. Germline V lookup: CDR1 WNHNN, CDR2 SYGVQD (reference sequence). The CDR3: CASRGGGPSYNEQFF. In DNA, the CDR3 is TGCGCCAGCAGAGGAGGTGGGCCCTCCTACAATGAGCAGTTCTTC.

The chain combines TRBV5-1 with TRBJ1-2, with TRBD1 as a possible D gene (5 bases). V lost 0 bases and J 4 bases, leaving 22 bases between the germline ends. Germline V lookup: CDR1 SGHRS, CDR2 YFSETQ. This CDR3 region has 18 residues. CDR3 protein: CASSLEVGGRGRTYGYTF. The CDR3 coding sequence is TGCGCCAGCAGCTTGGAGGTTGGGGGGAGGGGACGGACCTATGGCTACACCTTC.

The rearrangement uses TRBV27 and TRBJ1-3, with 10 bases matching TRBD1. In germline, CDR1 is MNHEY, CDR2 SMNVEV (reference sequence). The CDR3 length is 16 residues. Trimming at V came to 3 bases and at J to 1 base, leaving 3 bases not matched to a gene. The CDR3 nucleotides read TGTGCCAGCAGTTTGCGGGACAGGGGATCTGGAAACACCATATATTTT. This codes for CASSLRDRGSGNTIYF.